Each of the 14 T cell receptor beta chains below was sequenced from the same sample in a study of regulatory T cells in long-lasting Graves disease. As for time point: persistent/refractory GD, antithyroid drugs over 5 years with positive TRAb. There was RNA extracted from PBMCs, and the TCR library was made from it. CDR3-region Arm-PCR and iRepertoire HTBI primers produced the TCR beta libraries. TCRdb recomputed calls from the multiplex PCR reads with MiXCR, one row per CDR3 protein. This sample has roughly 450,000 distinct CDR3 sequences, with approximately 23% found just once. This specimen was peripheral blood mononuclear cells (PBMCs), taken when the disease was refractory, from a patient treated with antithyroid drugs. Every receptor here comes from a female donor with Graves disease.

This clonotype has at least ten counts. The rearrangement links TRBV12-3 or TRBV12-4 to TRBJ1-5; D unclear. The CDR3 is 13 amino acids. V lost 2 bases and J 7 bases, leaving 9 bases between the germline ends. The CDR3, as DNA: TGTGCCAGCAGTTTATCGGTCAACCAGCCCCAGCATTTT. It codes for CASSLSVNQPQHF.

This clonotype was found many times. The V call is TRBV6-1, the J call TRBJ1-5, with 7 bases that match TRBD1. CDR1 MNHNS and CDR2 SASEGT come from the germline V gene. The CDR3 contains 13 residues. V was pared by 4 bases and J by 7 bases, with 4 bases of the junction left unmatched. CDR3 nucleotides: TGTGCCAGCAGTGCCAGGGGGGCGCAGCCCCAGCATTTT. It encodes CASSARGAQPQHF.

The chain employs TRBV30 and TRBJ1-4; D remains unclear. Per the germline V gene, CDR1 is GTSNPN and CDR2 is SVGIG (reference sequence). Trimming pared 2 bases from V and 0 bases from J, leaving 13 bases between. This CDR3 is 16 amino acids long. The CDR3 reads CAWSSPRRATNEKLFF. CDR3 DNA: TGTGCCTGGAGTTCCCCCCGTCGTGCAACTAATGAAAAACTGTTTTTT.

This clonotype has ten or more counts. The CDR3 DNA follows: TGTGCCAGCAGCTTATTTCAGGGCTACGAGCAGTACTTC. Translated: CASSLFQGYEQYF. V is TRBV7-2 and J is TRBJ2-7; D perhaps matches TRBD1 (5 bases). Trimming shortened V by 2 bases and J by 3 bases, and 8 bases separated the two germline ends. The V gene's germline CDR1 is SGHTA and CDR2 FQGNSA. CDR3 length equals 13 residues.

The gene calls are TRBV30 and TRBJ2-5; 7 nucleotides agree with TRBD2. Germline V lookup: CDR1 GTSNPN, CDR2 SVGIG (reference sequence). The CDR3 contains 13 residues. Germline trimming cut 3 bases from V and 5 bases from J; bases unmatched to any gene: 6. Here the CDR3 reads CAWSGGFGETQYF. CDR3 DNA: TGTGCCTGGAGCGGGGGGTTCGGGGAGACCCAGTACTTC.

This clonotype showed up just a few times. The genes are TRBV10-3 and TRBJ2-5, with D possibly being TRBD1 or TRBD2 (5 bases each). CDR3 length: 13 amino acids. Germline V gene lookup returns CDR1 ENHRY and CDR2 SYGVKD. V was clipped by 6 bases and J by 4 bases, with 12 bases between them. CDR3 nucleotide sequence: TGTGCCATCAGCTCTTGGGACGGAGAGACCCAGTACTTC. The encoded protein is CAISSWDGETQYF.

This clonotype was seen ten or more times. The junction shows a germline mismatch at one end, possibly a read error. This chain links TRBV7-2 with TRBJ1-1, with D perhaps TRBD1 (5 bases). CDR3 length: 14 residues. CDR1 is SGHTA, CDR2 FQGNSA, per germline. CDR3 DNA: TGTGCCAGCAGTTTAGGGCAGGGCAACACTGAAGCTTTCTTT. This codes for CASSLGQGNTEAFF.

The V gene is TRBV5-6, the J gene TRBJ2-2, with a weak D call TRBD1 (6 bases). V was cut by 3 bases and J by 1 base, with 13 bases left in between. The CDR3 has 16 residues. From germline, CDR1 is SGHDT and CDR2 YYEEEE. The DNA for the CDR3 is TGTGCCAGCAGCTCAATACAGGACAGGAACACCGGGGAGCTGTTTTTT. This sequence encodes CASSSIQDRNTGELFF.

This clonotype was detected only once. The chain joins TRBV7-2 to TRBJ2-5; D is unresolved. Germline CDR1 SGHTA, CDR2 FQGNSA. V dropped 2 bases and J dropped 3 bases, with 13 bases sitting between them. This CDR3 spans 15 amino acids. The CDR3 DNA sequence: TGTGCCAGCAGCTTAAGGTATCAGTGGGAAGAGACCCAGTACTTC. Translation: CASSLRYQWEETQYF.

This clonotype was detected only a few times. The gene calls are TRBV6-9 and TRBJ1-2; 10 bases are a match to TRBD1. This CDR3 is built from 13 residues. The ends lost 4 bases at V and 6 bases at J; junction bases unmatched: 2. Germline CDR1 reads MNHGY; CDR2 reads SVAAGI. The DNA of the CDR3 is TGTGCCAGCAGTTGGACAGGGGGAGATGGCTACACCTTC. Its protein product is CASSWTGGDGYTF.

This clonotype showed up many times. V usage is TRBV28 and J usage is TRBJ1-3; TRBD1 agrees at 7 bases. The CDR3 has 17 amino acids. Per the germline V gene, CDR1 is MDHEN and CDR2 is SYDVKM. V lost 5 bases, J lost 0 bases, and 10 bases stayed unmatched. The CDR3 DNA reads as TGTGCCAGCAGTCTACCGGGACAGACAAGCTCTGGAAACACCATATATTTT. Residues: CASSLPGQTSSGNTIYF.

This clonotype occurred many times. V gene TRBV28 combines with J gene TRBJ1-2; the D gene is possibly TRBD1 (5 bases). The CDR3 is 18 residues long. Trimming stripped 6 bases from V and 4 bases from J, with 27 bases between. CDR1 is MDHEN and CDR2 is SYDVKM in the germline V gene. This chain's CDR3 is CASSPIGAGFLSVYGYTF. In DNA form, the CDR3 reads TGTGCCAGCAGCCCTATCGGGGCAGGGTTCCTTTCTGTCTATGGCTACACCTTC.

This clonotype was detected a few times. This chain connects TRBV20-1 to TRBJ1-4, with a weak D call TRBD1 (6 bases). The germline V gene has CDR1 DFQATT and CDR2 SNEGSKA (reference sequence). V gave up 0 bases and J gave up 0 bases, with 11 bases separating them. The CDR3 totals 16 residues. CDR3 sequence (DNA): TGCAGTGCTAGAGATTGGGGGGCCGCAACTAATGAAAAACTGTTTTTT. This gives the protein CSARDWGAATNEKLFF.

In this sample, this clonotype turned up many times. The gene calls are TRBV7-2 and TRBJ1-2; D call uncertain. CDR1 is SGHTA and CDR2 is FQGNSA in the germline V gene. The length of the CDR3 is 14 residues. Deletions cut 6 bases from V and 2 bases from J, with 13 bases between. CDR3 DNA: TGTGCCAGCAGACTTACCGGGCAGAACTATGGCTACACCTTC. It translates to CASRLTGQNYGYTF.